These 19 T cell receptor beta chains were all obtained from the same sample, sequenced in a study of T-cell reconstitution after alpha-beta-depleted transplantation in children. Unique molecular identifiers were used to barcode this TCRbeta library. TCRdb called the PCR reads again in MiXCR, with one record for every CDR3 protein. The data contain some 200,000 distinct CDR3 sequences, around 9.9% of them seen just once; the ten biggest clones take up over 25%. Sample: PBMCs, taken before TCRalphabeta/CD19-depleted stem cell transplant. The receptors were gathered from a child younger than two with acute myeloid leukemia, due to receive a stem cell transplant.

This clonotype was seen many times. The CDR3 coding sequence is TGCAGTGCCAGGACAGGGACAGAGGCCTACAATGAGCAGTTCTTC. It is translated as CSARTGTEAYNEQFF. V and J are TRBV20-1 and TRBJ2-1; 8 bases line up with TRBD1. J was trimmed by 2 bases and V by 6 bases; bases with no gene match: 9. Germline CDR1 is DFQATT and CDR2 is SNEGSKA (reference sequence). CDR3 length: 15 residues.

This clonotype was counted at least ten times. J is TRBJ2-5 and V is TRBV5-1; D is possibly TRBD1 or TRBD2 (6 bases each). The CDR3 runs to 14 residues. Germline V CDR1 and CDR2: SGHRS, YFSETQ. The ends were cut back, 4 bases at V and 5 bases at J, with 15 bases in the middle. CDR3 in DNA: TGCGCCAGCAGCCGGATTGGAGGGGGGGAGACCCAGTACTTC. It encodes CASSRIGGGETQYF.

There are many counts of this clonotype. V usage is TRBV11-2 and J usage is TRBJ2-7, with no clear D. Between the trimmed V and J ends, which lost 4 bases and 6 bases, there was a span of 7 bases. CDR1 and CDR2 (germline): SGHAT, FQNNGV. The CDR3 spans 11 residues. CDR3 coding DNA: TGTGCCAGCAGCTCGGGTTTCGAGCAGTACTTC. Protein product: CASSSGFEQYF.

This clonotype has a count of ten or more. The chain carries TRBV7-9 and TRBJ2-1; TRBD2 aligns across 7 bases. This CDR3 spans 14 amino acids. V shed 3 bases and J 2 bases; nucleotides not matched to a gene: 1. Germline V lookup: CDR1 SEHNR, CDR2 FQNEAQ (reference sequence). CDR3: CASSLAGAYNEQFF. CDR3 in DNA: TGTGCCAGCAGCTTGGCGGGAGCCTACAATGAGCAGTTCTTC.

This clonotype came up many times. The chain couples TRBV24-1 to TRBJ2-7, with TRBD1 matching 9 bases. V dropped 3 bases and J dropped 2; count of bases not matched to a gene: 4. This CDR3 contains 15 residues. The germline gives CDR1 KGHDR, CDR2 SFDVKD. The DNA of the CDR3 is TGTGCCACCAGTGATACCCGGACAGGGGCCTACGAGCAGTACTTC. Amino acid sequence: CATSDTRTGAYEQYF.

This clonotype was observed at least ten times. The chain is built from TRBV2 and TRBJ2-2, with D maybe TRBD2 (6 bases). Germline V CDR1 and CDR2: SNHLY, FYNNEI. V lost 8 bases and J lost 4, with 11 bases in between. The CDR3 runs 13 residues. In DNA form, the CDR3 reads TGTGCCAGCGGGGCGGGATCCACCGGGGAGCTGTTTTTT. This gives the protein CASGAGSTGELFF.

This clonotype has more than one count but fewer than ten. The CDR3 loop reads CASSATQPQHF. In DNA form, the CDR3 reads TGTGCCAGCAGCGCCACCCAGCCCCAGCATTTT. The J gene is TRBJ1-5, the V gene TRBV5-4, with D hard to call. Germline V gene data show CDR1 as SGHNT and CDR2 as YYREEE (reference sequence). Trimming pared 4 bases from V and 7 bases from J, leaving 6 bases between. The CDR3 runs to 11 residues.

This clonotype was counted ten times or more. The rearrangement joins TRBV20-1 to TRBJ2-7, with 8 bases lining up with TRBD2. The CDR3 length is 14 residues. J was trimmed by 0 bases and V by 6 bases; bases with no gene match: 7. Germline CDR1 reads DFQATT; CDR2 reads SNEGSKA (reference sequence). The CDR3: CSAEPGLGSYEQYF. The CDR3, as DNA: TGCAGTGCCGAACCGGGACTAGGCTCCTACGAGCAGTACTTC.

In this sample, this clonotype turned up many times. The rearrangement links TRBV3-1 to TRBJ2-6; D call uncertain. The germline gives CDR1 LGHDT, CDR2 YNNKEL (reference sequence). The CDR3 length is 14 residues. The V end lost 1 base, the J end lost 2 bases, and 3 bases lay between the germline ends. In nucleotides, the CDR3 is TGTGCCAGCAGCCAAGGGGCTGGGGCCAACGTCCTGACTTTC. This gives the protein CASSQGAGANVLTF.

This sequence joins TRBV10-3 and TRBJ1-4; the D is unclear. Germline CDR1 ENHRY, CDR2 SYGVKD. This CDR3 spans 13 amino acids. The V and J ends lost 8 bases and 0 bases respectively, with 7 bases between them. The chain's CDR3 is CAISPATNEKLFF. In DNA, the CDR3 is TGTGCCATCTCCCCTGCAACTAATGAAAAACTGTTTTTT.

This clonotype appeared many times. The chain has TRBV20-1 and TRBJ1-1, with a tentative D call TRBD1 (5 bases). Trimming shortened V by 0 bases and J by 0 bases, and 8 bases separated the two germline ends. Germline V gives CDR1 DFQATT, CDR2 SNEGSKA (reference sequence). CDR3 size: 14 residues. CDR3 protein: CSARDGTVNTEAFF. Here the CDR3 DNA reads TGCAGTGCTAGAGATGGGACGGTGAACACTGAAGCTTTCTTT.

This clonotype appeared many times. V gene TRBV7-2 combines with J gene TRBJ1-4, with 7 bases aligning to TRBD1. V lost 5 bases and J lost 11; bases outside the gene matches: 5. Germline V gives CDR1 SGHTA, CDR2 FQGNSA. CDR3 size: 12 residues. CDR3 DNA: TGTGCCAGCAGCCGGGGACAGACGAAACTGTTTTTT. The encoded protein is CASSRGQTKLFF.

Many counts were recorded for this clonotype. The chain employs TRBV5-1 and TRBJ1-2; D is possibly TRBD1 (5 bases). This CDR3 spans 14 amino acids. V was shortened by 4 bases and J by 3 bases, with 13 bases between the two germline ends. The germline V gene encodes CDR1 SGHRS and CDR2 YFSETQ. The CDR3: CASSLRAADYGYTF. The CDR3 nucleotides read TGCGCCAGCAGCCTCAGGGCGGCGGACTATGGCTACACCTTC.

This clonotype showed up just a few times. V gene TRBV5-5 combines with J gene TRBJ2-2, with a weak D call TRBD1 (6 bases). CDR3 length: 15 residues. With 4 bases removed from V and 0 bases from J, the gap between germline ends came to 10 bases. The germline CDR1 and CDR2 sequences are SGHKS and YYEKEE (reference sequence). The CDR3: CASSGNRANTGELFF. The CDR3, as DNA: TGTGCCAGCAGCGGCAACAGGGCGAACACCGGGGAGCTGTTTTTT. Looking up the rest from reference TRBV5-5 and TRBJ2-2 gives the full variable domain: DAGVTQSPTHLIKTRGQQVTLRCSPISGHKSVSWYQQVLGQGPQFIFQYYEKEERGRGNFPDRFSARQFPNYSSELNVNALLLGDSALYLCASSGNRANTGELFFGEGSRLTVL.

Comments on this clonotype: A much larger clone differs by one base, so this may be a read error. V is TRBV4-3 and J is TRBJ2-3; weak D call: TRBD1 (5 bases). Trimming removed 1 base from V and 0 bases from J, with 14 bases in between. The germline CDR1 and CDR2 sequences are LGHNA and YSLEER. This CDR3 contains 17 residues. CDR3 in amino acids: CASSQGARVYSTDTQYF. In nucleotides, the CDR3 is TGCGCCAGCAGCCAAGGGGCCAGGGTATATAGCACAGATACGCAGTATTTT.

The sample holds many counts of this clonotype. The chain is built from TRBV28 and TRBJ2-3; a possible D gene is TRBD1 (6 bases). The CDR3 runs 16 residues. From germline, CDR1 is MDHEN and CDR2 SYDVKM. V lost 6 bases to trimming and J lost 0 bases, with 16 bases between them. Written as DNA, the CDR3 is TGTGCCAGCAGCCGCACAGGGAGAGGAAGCACAGATACGCAGTATTTT. Residues: CASSRTGRGSTDTQYF.

This chain links TRBV28 with TRBJ2-7; maybe TRBD2 (7 bases). In germline, CDR1 is MDHEN, CDR2 SYDVKM. Trimming pared 8 bases from V and 2 bases from J, leaving 16 bases between. The CDR3 extends over 14 amino acids. CDR3 amino acids: CASSGGGATYEQYF. As DNA, the CDR3 is TGTGCCAGCTCTGGGGGGGGGGCTACCTACGAGCAGTACTTC.

This clonotype was counted many times. This chain joins TRBV21-1 and TRBJ2-7; whether TRBD2, the table's D call, matches the DNA was not checked. TRBV21-1 is noted as a pseudogene. This CDR3 contains 16 residues. The CDR3 bases are TGTGCCAGCAGCAAAGAGGTAGCGGGAGAGAGGTACGAGCAGTACTTC. The encoded protein is CASSKEVAGERYEQYF.

This clonotype was detected many times. The V and J genes are TRBV7-9 and TRBJ2-5; 10 nucleotides line up with TRBD2. The germline V gene encodes CDR1 SEHNR and CDR2 FQNEAQ (reference sequence). This CDR3 has 14 amino acids. V was clipped by 5 bases and J by 5 bases; unmatched bases: 5. The CDR3 DNA reads TGTGCCAGCAGCCTCGGGACTAGCGCGGAGACCCAGTACTTC. Residues: CASSLGTSAETQYF.